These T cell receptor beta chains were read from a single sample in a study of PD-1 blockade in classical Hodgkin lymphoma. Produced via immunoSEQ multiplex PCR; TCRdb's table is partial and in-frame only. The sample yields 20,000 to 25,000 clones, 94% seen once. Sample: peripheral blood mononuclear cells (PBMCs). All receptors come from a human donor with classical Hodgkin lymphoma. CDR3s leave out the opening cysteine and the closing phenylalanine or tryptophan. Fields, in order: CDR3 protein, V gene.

cdr3_aa: ASSSGTGAGNEQF
v_call: TRBV27

cdr3_aa: AWTLQPGNEKLF
v_call: TRBV30

cdr3_aa: ASSLLAGGPFEQY
v_call: TRBV7-2

cdr3_aa: ASSVVPGGGETQY
v_call: TRBV9

cdr3_aa: ASSTRQVDSNQPQH
v_call: TRBV19

cdr3_aa: ASSPGTDTDTQY
v_call: TRBV11-3

cdr3_aa: ASSGEVDTEAF
v_call: TRBV2

cdr3_aa: AWGRQVLGPQH
v_call: TRBV30

cdr3_aa: ASTPPPGSYEQY
v_call: TRBV6-5

cdr3_aa: SVVFKANTEAF
v_call: TRBV29-1

cdr3_aa: ASSAGPQATDTQY
v_call: TRBV5-1

cdr3_aa: ATSRRDSYSYEQY
v_call: TRBV15

cdr3_aa: ASSLDVVNYGYT
v_call: TRBV11-2

cdr3_aa: SVLGQGLSYEQY
v_call: TRBV29-1

cdr3_aa: ASSLTGGWQPQH
v_call: TRBV5-8

cdr3_aa: ASSRESLGNTIY
v_call: TRBV9

cdr3_aa: SVERGQGPREQY
v_call: TRBV29-1

cdr3_aa: ASSEGEGRRTDTQY
v_call: TRBV6-1

cdr3_aa: AIDSGGAAYEQY
v_call: TRBV10-3

cdr3_aa: ASSDAGDEKLF
v_call: TRBV6-1

cdr3_aa: ATSRDGWGPETQY
v_call: TRBV15

cdr3_aa: ASSLGPRDRNTIY
v_call: TRBV7-9

cdr3_aa: ASSDSTIQGARDQPQH
v_call: TRBV6-4

cdr3_aa: ASPLGQSCYGYT
v_call: TRBV27

cdr3_aa: ASSVSRGEKLF
v_call: TRBV25-1

cdr3_aa: ASSSWTGGGEKLF
v_call: TRBV5-1

cdr3_aa: ASSFRGRSTDTQY
v_call: TRBV13

cdr3_aa: ASRQTGTGVYNEQF
v_call: TRBV7-2

cdr3_aa: ASSLGVGLGETQY
v_call: TRBV5-6

cdr3_aa: ASSPPRTGNGYT
v_call: TRBV6-5

cdr3_aa: ASSPTSGGALHETQY
v_call: TRBV7-2

cdr3_aa: ASSLDREAFVKNIQY
v_call: TRBV11-2

cdr3_aa: ASSLPGSGGGGYT
v_call: TRBV5-4

cdr3_aa: ASSRVGQETQY
v_call: TRBV5-6

cdr3_aa: ASSLGVWAGRNQPQH
v_call: TRBV5-5

cdr3_aa: AWSPPGRDTGELF
v_call: TRBV30

cdr3_aa: ASRTLQGGQETQY
v_call: TRBV2

cdr3_aa: ASSLKGLAGGRYKETQY
v_call: TRBV28

cdr3_aa: ASSPSGGLAVADTQY
v_call: TRBV5-6

cdr3_aa: ASSQGRGYGQETQY
v_call: TRBV14

cdr3_aa: ASSRPTGNTGELF
v_call: TRBV5-1

cdr3_aa: ASSFEGASTDTQY
v_call: TRBV7-9

cdr3_aa: AWSVSTYEQY
v_call: TRBV30

cdr3_aa: ACEGNNEKLF
v_call: TRBV30

cdr3_aa: ASSQDSLLPSGANVLT
v_call: TRBV4-1

cdr3_aa: ASSLWRGRGLPQETQY
v_call: TRBV5-6

cdr3_aa: ASSLEQGAQFYGYT
v_call: TRBV4-3

cdr3_aa: SSRGAEETQY
v_call: TRBV29-1

cdr3_aa: SVDRDTEAF
v_call: TRBV29-1

cdr3_aa: SVTRPGSGGHEQY
v_call: TRBV29-1

cdr3_aa: ASSERTGRQPQH
v_call: TRBV6-1